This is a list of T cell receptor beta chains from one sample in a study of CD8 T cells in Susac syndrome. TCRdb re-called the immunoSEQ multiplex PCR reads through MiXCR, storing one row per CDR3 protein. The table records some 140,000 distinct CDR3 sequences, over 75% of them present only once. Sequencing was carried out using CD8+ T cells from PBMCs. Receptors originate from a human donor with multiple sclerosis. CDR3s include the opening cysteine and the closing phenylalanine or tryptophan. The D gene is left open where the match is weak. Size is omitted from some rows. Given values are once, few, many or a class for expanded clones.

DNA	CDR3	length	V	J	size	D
TGTGCCACCAGTGACCCGGGAAAATACAATGAGCAGTTCTTC	CATSDPGKYNEQFF	14	TRBV24-1	TRBJ2-1	-	-
TGTGCCAGCGGAATCTCGACAGGGGGCGTTAGGTTTAGCACAGATACGCAGTATTTT	CASGISTGGVRFSTDTQYF	19	TRBV5-4	TRBJ2-3	-	TRBD1
TGCGCCAGCAGCCACATCGATCGGGGAAACACCATATATTTT	CASSHIDRGNTIYF	14	TRBV4-1	TRBJ1-3	-	-
TGTGCCAGCAGTTACCGGGACAGGAGCACAGATACGCAGTATTTT	CASSYRDRSTDTQYF	15	TRBV6-5	TRBJ2-3	-	TRBD1
TGTGCCAGCAGCTTAGGGCCTAGCGGGAGTTACACAGATACGCAGTATTTT	CASSLGPSGSYTDTQYF	17	TRBV7-8	TRBJ2-3	-	TRBD2
TGTGCCAGCAGCTCGAGTACAGGGGGCCGAGACACTGAAGCTTTCTTT	CASSSSTGGRDTEAFF	16	TRBV7-9	TRBJ1-1	-	TRBD1
TGCGCCAGCAGCCAAGCCGACCATAGCAATCAGCCCCAGCATTTT	CASSQADHSNQPQHF	15	TRBV4-3	TRBJ1-5	-	-
TGTGCCAGTTCGGGCAGGGGGTTTAATTTGGACAATGAGCAGTTCTTC	CASSGRGFNLDNEQFF	16	TRBV27	TRBJ2-1	-	TRBD1
TGTGCCACCAGTGAAAAACTACCGGACTCGATAGATACGCAGTATTTT	CATSEKLPDSIDTQYF	16	TRBV24-1	TRBJ2-3	-	-
TGTGCCAGTAGTGCCCCAGGGGGGACCGGGGAGCTGTTTTTT	CASSAPGGTGELFF	14	TRBV19	TRBJ2-2	-	-
TGTGCCAGTATGGAATTCGGGAATGAGCAGTTCTTC	CASMEFGNEQFF	12	TRBV19	TRBJ2-1	-	-
TGTGCCAGCAGTCCGCCGGGACAGCCTATAAGCTACACCTTC	CASSPPGQPISYTF	14	TRBV12-3/TRBV12-4	TRBJ1-2	-	TRBD1
TGTGCCAGCAGCCCGCCCGACATGGGGGAAGAGACCCAGTACTTC	CASSPPDMGEETQYF	15	TRBV7-8	TRBJ2-5	-	-
TGTGCCAGCAGTTATTTTGGGGGGGAGACCCAGTACTTC	CASSYFGGETQYF	13	TRBV6-2/TRBV6-3	TRBJ2-5	once	-
TGTGCCACCGCGACTAGCGGGGGAGGCTACGAGCAGTACTTC	CATATSGGGYEQYF	14	TRBV27	TRBJ2-7	-	TRBD2
TGTGCCAGCAGTTACGATAACTATGGCTACACCTTC	CASSYDNYGYTF	12	TRBV6-5	TRBJ1-2	few	-
TGTGCCAGCAGTTACTCCCACGAGCAGTACTTC	CASSYSHEQYF	11	TRBV6-2/TRBV6-3	TRBJ2-7	-	-
TGTGCCATCAGTGAGGACAGGGCCACTGAAGCTTTCTTT	CAISEDRATEAFF	13	TRBV10-3	TRBJ1-1	-	TRBD1
TGTGCCAGCAGTTACTACCCATACGGCAATCAGCCCCAGCATTTT	CASSYYPYGNQPQHF	15	TRBV6-6	TRBJ1-5	-	-
TGCAGCGTCGCCGGCTACACCTTC	CSVAGYTF	8	TRBV29-1	TRBJ1-2	-	-
TGTGCCAGCAGTTACTTCGAATCCCCGGGGGAGCTGTTTTTT	CASSYFESPGELFF	14	TRBV6-6	TRBJ2-2	-	-
TGTGCCAGCAGCTTAGTATGGGGGGCTGGAGAGACCCAGTACTTC	CASSLVWGAGETQYF	15	TRBV7-8	TRBJ2-5	-	-
TGTGCCAGCAGCTCGAAAGGTACCTACGAGCAGTACTTC	CASSSKGTYEQYF	13	TRBV7-8	TRBJ2-7	-	-
TGTGCCAGCAGCTCCTATACAGGGGCTAGAAACTATGGCTACACCTTC	CASSSYTGARNYGYTF	16	TRBV6-1	TRBJ1-2	-	TRBD1
TGTGCCAGCAGCGTAGGGGAGGCCTATGAGCAGTTCTTC	CASSVGEAYEQFF	13	TRBV9	TRBJ2-1	-	-
TGCGCCAGCAGCCAAGATCAGGGACGTCACAATGAGCAGTTCTTC	CASSQDQGRHNEQFF	15	TRBV4-1	TRBJ2-1	few	-
TGTGCCAGCAGTTTAAGCCCTCGGACAGGTCTCTACGAGCAGTACTTC	CASSLSPRTGLYEQYF	16	TRBV27	TRBJ2-7	-	TRBD1
TGTGCCACCAGGAGGAACCGAGCGGACACTGAAGCTTTCTTT	CATRRNRADTEAFF	14	TRBV15	TRBJ1-1	-	-
TGTGCCAGCAGCCCACAGGGGAGGAGTACCTATGGCTACACCTTC	CASSPQGRSTYGYTF	15	TRBV12-1	TRBJ1-2	-	-
TGTGCCAGCAGCTTAACCGTCCGGGACAGGGCCCTCAGGAACACTGAAGCTTTCTTT	CASSLTVRDRALRNTEAFF	19	TRBV7-3	TRBJ1-1	-	TRBD1
TGTGCCAGCAGCTTAGGACAGGGGGTGAACACTGAAGCTTTCTTT	CASSLGQGVNTEAFF	15	TRBV7-9	TRBJ1-1	-	TRBD1
TGTGCCAGTACCCTCGGGCGGGGGGGCGTCAATGAGCAGTTCTTC	CASTLGRGGVNEQFF	15	TRBV19	TRBJ2-1	-	TRBD2
TGTGCCAGCAGACACGGGGGAGAAGAGACCCAGTACTTC	CASRHGGEETQYF	13	TRBV6-2/TRBV6-3	TRBJ2-5	-	-
TGCAGTGCCCTGGGGAGCGCGGGAGGGAATGAGCAGTTCTTC	CSALGSAGGNEQFF	14	TRBV20-1	TRBJ2-1	-	TRBD2
TGCAGTGCTAGAGTCCGAGGACAAGAAGAGACCCAGTACTTC	CSARVRGQEETQYF	14	TRBV20-1	TRBJ2-5	-	-
TGTGCCAGCAGCCACACAGTCGCTGATGGCTACACCTTC	CASSHTVADGYTF	13	TRBV3-1	TRBJ1-2	-	-
TGTGCCAGCAGCCCAAGATGGGGGGCCGCTGAAGCTTTCTTT	CASSPRWGAAEAFF	14	TRBV6-1	TRBJ1-1	-	-